The 7 T cell receptor beta chains presented below share a single source sample, sequenced in a study of neurological immune-mediated disorders. TCRdb reanalysed the 5' RACE reads using MiXCR and keeps one entry per CDR3 protein. Among approximately 44,000 distinct CDR3 sequences listed, approximately 14% were seen once. What was sequenced was CD4+ T cells from blood. The receptors come from a woman aged 60 to 75 with HTLV-1-associated myelopathy (HAM/TSP).

This clonotype was recorded many times. The chain has TRBV7-2 and TRBJ2-1; unclear D gene. The CDR3 sequence is 15 residues long. Trimming took 0 bases from V and 3 from J, leaving 9 bases between them. CDR1 is SGHTA, CDR2 FQGNSA, per germline. The CDR3 DNA sequence: TGTGCCAGCAGCTTAGCAATAAGGAGCTACAATGAGCAGTTCTTC. It is translated as CASSLAIRSYNEQFF.

This clonotype was observed at least ten times. The chain joins TRBV5-1 to TRBJ2-5, with D possibly matching TRBD2 (5 bases). V shed 1 base and J shed 4 bases, with 11 bases lying between them. The CDR3 spans 14 residues. The germline V gene encodes CDR1 SGHRS and CDR2 YFSETQ. The CDR3 loop is CASSLYGSRETQYF. CDR3 in DNA: TGCGCCAGCAGCTTGTATGGGAGCCGAGAGACCCAGTACTTC.

The V and J genes are TRBV20-1 and TRBJ1-4, with D maybe TRBD1 (6 bases). V gave up 0 bases and J gave up 5 bases, with 10 bases separating them. CDR3 length: 14 residues. Germline V gene data show CDR1 as DFQATT and CDR2 as SNEGSKA (reference sequence). DNA of the CDR3: TGCAGTGCTAGAGAGAGGGGACAAAATGAAAAACTGTTTTTT. Translation gives CSARERGQNEKLFF.

This clonotype was counted many times. The chain couples TRBV20-1 to TRBJ1-1; tentative D call: TRBD1 (6 bases). The germline CDR1 and CDR2 sequences are DFQATT and SNEGSKA (reference sequence). The CDR3 sequence is 15 residues long. Trimming stripped 3 bases from V and 3 bases from J, with 17 bases between. The CDR3 DNA reads as TGCAGTGCTAGCGACAGGCCCACGGTTGACACTGAAGCTTTCTTT. Its translation: CSASDRPTVDTEAFF.

This clonotype was seen repeatedly, ten times or more. The rearrangement joins TRBV20-1 to TRBJ2-5; 7 bases match TRBD1. V gave up 6 bases and J gave up 1 base; unmatched junction bases: 5. This CDR3 contains 13 residues. Germline values: CDR1 DFQATT, CDR2 SNEGSKA (reference sequence). The DNA of the CDR3 is TGCAGTGCCAACTACAGGGGCCAAGAGACCCAGTACTTC. It yields the protein CSANYRGQETQYF.

This clonotype appeared many times. The genes are TRBV28 and TRBJ1-4; 9 nucleotides align to TRBD1. This CDR3 region has 15 residues. Germline lookup yields CDR1 MDHEN and CDR2 SYDVKM. V lost 6 bases, J lost 5 bases, and 7 bases stayed unmatched. Here the CDR3 DNA reads TGTGCCAGCAGCCCGCCCGGGACAGGGAATGAAAAACTGTTTTTT. As protein: CASSPPGTGNEKLFF. The full variable domain, in which reference TRBV28 and TRBJ1-4 provide the parts outside the CDR3, is DVKVTQSSRYLVKRTGEKVFLECVQDMDHENMFWYRQDPGLGLRLIYFSYDVKMKEKGDIPEGYSVSREKKERFSLILESASTNQTSMYLCASSPPGTGNEKLFFGSGTQLSVL.

This clonotype occurred many times. Written as DNA, the CDR3 is TGCAGTGCTAGAGAGGGGCAGTCACAAAACATTCAGTACTTC. It specifies CSAREGQSQNIQYF. The J gene is TRBJ2-4, the V gene TRBV20-1; D possibly corresponds to TRBD1 (5 bases). Germline loops: CDR1 DFQATT, CDR2 SNEGSKA (reference sequence). The CDR3 length is 14 residues. The V end was cut by 0 bases, the J end by 5 bases, with 11 bases between.